The rows below give T cell receptor beta chains drawn from one sample of a study of T-cell reconstitution after alpha-beta-depleted transplantation in children. One entry per CDR3 protein results from TCRdb running MiXCR on the PCR reads. The table lists 610,000 or so distinct CDR3 sequences, 25% to 30% of them singletons, with less than 40% in the top ten. The sequences come from PBMCs, collected before TCRalphabeta/CD19-depleted stem cell transplant. Receptors were obtained from a boy in the first two years of life with Wiskott-Aldrich syndrome, due to receive a stem cell transplant. Both conserved end residues are part of each CDR3. The D gene is left open where the match is weak. Not all rows give a size; the values are once, few, many and, for expanded clones, a class.

v_gene	abundance	d_gene	j_gene	CDR3aa	CDR3nt
TRBV7-9	NA	NA	TRBJ1-2	CASSLVGRDDYGYTF	TGTGCCAGCAGCTTAGTCGGCAGGGATGACTATGGCTACACCTTC
TRBV20-1	few	NA	TRBJ2-7	CSASGTSISYPEQYF	TGCAGTGCTTCAGGAACTAGTATTAGTTATCCCGAGCAGTACTTC
TRBV20-1	few	NA	TRBJ2-7	CSASGTNSYEQYF	TGCAGTGCTAGCGGAACGAACTCCTACGAGCAGTACTTC
TRBV5-6	few	NA	TRBJ2-1	CASSFRAIYNEQFF	TGTGCCAGCAGCTTCAGGGCGATTTACAATGAGCAGTTCTTC
TRBV5-1	few	TRBD1	TRBJ2-2	CASSQTGDAGELFF	TGCGCCAGCAGCCAGACAGGGGACGCCGGGGAGCTGTTTTTT
TRBV6-1	NA	NA	TRBJ2-5	CASSPAPRGETQYF	TGTGCCAGCAGCCCAGCACCCAGGGGAGAGACCCAGTACTTC
TRBV29-1	few	NA	TRBJ2-7	CSVEYNRGGEQYF	TGCAGCGTTGAATATAACAGGGGGGGCGAGCAGTACTTC
TRBV25-1	NA	NA	TRBJ2-7	CASSEFSISDEQYF	TGTGCCAGCAGTGAATTCAGTATTTCCGACGAGCAGTACTTC
TRBV10-2	NA	NA	TRBJ2-7	CASSEPPGTSYEQYF	TGCGCCAGCTCCGAGCCACCGGGAACCAGTTACGAGCAGTACTTC
TRBV20-1	few	TRBD1	TRBJ2-1	CSARGAGTVSYNEQFF	TGCAGTGCTAGAGGGGCCGGGACAGTCTCCTACAATGAGCAGTTCTTC
TRBV11-2	NA	NA	TRBJ2-7	CASSPSGLPTRPFYEQYF	TGTGCCAGCAGCCCATCGGGACTTCCAACCCGTCCTTTCTACGAGCAGTACTTC
TRBV20-1	NA	NA	TRBJ2-5	CSARSRPGRETQYF	TGCAGTGCTAGATCCCGGCCAGGGCGAGAGACCCAGTACTTC
TRBV9	few	NA	TRBJ2-3	CASSLRLERTTDTQYF	TGTGCCAGCAGCCTACGACTAGAGAGGACGACAGATACGCAGTATTTT
TRBV5-1	once	NA	TRBJ2-1	CASSLWPLSEQFF	TGCGCCAGCAGCTTGTGGCCCCTCAGTGAGCAGTTCTTC
TRBV12-3/TRBV12-4	few	TRBD1	TRBJ1-2	CASSLSAGGGGYTF	TGTGCCAGCAGTTTATCGGCAGGGGGCGGGGGCTACACCTTC
TRBV5-1	few	NA	TRBJ2-5	CASSLTGAPQETQYF	TGCGCCAGCAGCTTGACGGGAGCCCCACAAGAGACCCAGTACTTC
TRBV7-7	NA	TRBD1	TRBJ2-5	CASSSGQEETQYF	TGTGCCAGCAGCTCCGGACAGGAAGAGACCCAGTACTTC
TRBV10-2	NA	NA	TRBJ1-1	CASRRTETEAFF	TGCGCCAGCAGGCGGACAGAAACTGAAGCTTTCTTT
TRBV10-3	NA	NA	TRBJ1-3	CAISDGESSGNTIYF	TGTGCCATCAGTGACGGAGAGAGCTCTGGAAACACCATATATTTT
TRBV5-6	NA	NA	TRBJ2-5	CAMSPRTGRRETQYF	TGTGCCATGAGCCCCAGAACAGGGAGGCGAGAGACCCAGTACTTC
TRBV12-3/TRBV12-4	NA	NA	TRBJ2-7	CASSFGQGYEQYF	TGTGCCAGCAGTTTCGGGCAGGGCTACGAGCAGTACTTC
TRBV6-1	NA	TRBD1	TRBJ2-7	CASRKAQGAIVYEQYF	TGTGCCAGCAGAAAAGCCCAGGGGGCTATAGTCTACGAGCAGTACTTC
TRBV5-1	few	TRBD2	TRBJ2-3	CASSPGGAEDTQYF	TGCGCCAGCAGCCCGGGGGGGGCGGAAGATACGCAGTATTTT
TRBV5-1	NA	TRBD2	TRBJ2-7	CASSQRRGENEQYF	TGCGCCAGCAGCCAGAGGCGGGGGGAAAACGAGCAGTACTTC
TRBV28	few	NA	TRBJ1-1	CASSPRPDTEAFF	TGTGCCAGCAGTCCCCGCCCGGACACTGAAGCTTTCTTT
TRBV20-1	few	NA	TRBJ2-3	CSARNSGTDTQYF	TGCAGTGCTAGAAATAGCGGCACAGATACGCAGTATTTT
TRBV5-1	NA	NA	TRBJ2-4	CASSLVGGADIQYF	TGCGCCAGCAGCTTGGTTGGGGGGGCGGACATTCAGTACTTC
TRBV5-1	NA	NA	TRBJ2-2	CASSWMDLTGELFF	TGCGCCAGCAGCTGGATGGACCTCACCGGGGAGCTGTTTTTT
TRBV5-1	NA	NA	TRBJ1-3	CASSQRPQNSGNTIYF	TGCGCCAGCAGCCAGCGCCCTCAGAACTCTGGAAACACCATATATTTT
TRBV5-1	many	TRBD2	TRBJ2-7	CASSPGLAYEQYF	TGCGCCAGCAGCCCGGGACTAGCCTACGAGCAGTACTTC
TRBV28	few	NA	TRBJ2-7	CASRKWGSGGYEQYF	TGTGCCAGCCGTAAATGGGGGTCCGGAGGATACGAGCAGTACTTC
TRBV5-1	NA	TRBD1	TRBJ2-1	CASSPGQGPYEQFF	TGCGCCAGCAGCCCTGGACAGGGGCCATATGAGCAGTTCTTC
TRBV20-1	NA	NA	TRBJ1-2	CSASLPGQTGYTF	TGCAGTGCTAGTCTCCCGGGCCAGACAGGCTACACCTTC
TRBV5-1	many	TRBD1	TRBJ2-5	CASSLGDSQETQYF	TGCGCCAGCAGCTTGGGGGACAGTCAAGAGACCCAGTACTTC
TRBV9	few	NA	TRBJ2-7	CASSPSPGPYEQYF	TGTGCCAGCAGCCCTAGTCCGGGCCCCTACGAGCAGTACTTC
TRBV12-3/TRBV12-4	few	NA	TRBJ1-3	CASSSRRAGNTIYF	TGTGCCAGCAGTTCCCGCAGGGCTGGAAACACCATATATTTT
TRBV28	many	NA	TRBJ2-5	CASSHFGQGREGETQYF	TGTGCCAGCAGTCACTTCGGACAGGGGCGGGAGGGAGAGACCCAGTACTTC
TRBV12-3/TRBV12-4	NA	TRBD2	TRBJ2-3	CASSLPGREVTDTQYF	TGTGCCAGCAGCCTCCCTGGGCGGGAGGTCACAGATACGCAGTATTTT
TRBV12-3/TRBV12-4	few	NA	TRBJ2-1	CASSLVKRNEQFF	TGTGCCAGCAGTTTAGTAAAAAGAAATGAGCAGTTCTTC
TRBV29-1	few	NA	TRBJ2-1	CSVEGLGFEQFF	TGCAGCGTTGAAGGGCTAGGATTCGAGCAGTTCTTC
TRBV5-1	few	TRBD1	TRBJ2-1	CASSLGQTGDEQFF	TGCGCCAGCAGCTTGGGACAGACAGGGGATGAGCAGTTCTTC
TRBV29-1	NA	NA	TRBJ2-1	CSVEVLVLNLARNEQFF	TGCAGCGTTGAAGTTTTAGTGCTTAACCTAGCGCGCAATGAGCAGTTCTTC
TRBV29-1	few	TRBD1	TRBJ2-1	CSVPPGTESYNEQFF	TGCAGCGTGCCCCCCGGGACAGAGTCCTACAATGAGCAGTTCTTC